The clone carrying this T cell receptor beta chain was observed a few times. This sample is drawn from a study of response to subunit inactivated influenza vaccine. TCRdb re-called the RT-PCR reads with MiXCR, one entry per CDR3 protein. The sample holds roughly 630,000 distinct CDR3 sequences, around 15% seen once. Germline CDR1 reads SQVTM; CDR2 reads ANQGSEA. The V and J ends lost 7 bases and 6 bases respectively, with 20 bases between them. The CDR3 contains 14 residues. The TCR originated in a man between 50 and 59 years old who received an inactivated influenza vaccine. The material sequenced was PBMCs from blood, taken less than 15 days before vaccination. The V and J genes are TRBV29-1 and TRBJ2-3; perhaps TRBD2 as D (6 bases). CDR3 protein: CSAKRVLGRDTQYF. In DNA form, the CDR3 reads TGCAGCGCCAAGCGGGTCCTAGGAAGGGATACGCAGTATTTT.